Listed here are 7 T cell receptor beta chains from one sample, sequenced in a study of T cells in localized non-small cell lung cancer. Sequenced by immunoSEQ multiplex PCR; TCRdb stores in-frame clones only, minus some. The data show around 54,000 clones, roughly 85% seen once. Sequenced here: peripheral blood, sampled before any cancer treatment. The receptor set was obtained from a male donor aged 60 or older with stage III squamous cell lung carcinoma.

The CDR3 DNA follows: TGTGCCAGCAGTTATCAGGGGTTGAACACCGGGGAGCTGTTTTTT. Encoded protein: CASSYQGLNTGELFF. The chain combines TRBV2 with TRBJ2-2; D is possibly TRBD1 (6 bases). CDR1 is SNHLY, CDR2 FYNNEI, per germline. V lost 5 bases, J lost 1 base, and 11 bases lay in between. CDR3 length: 15 residues.

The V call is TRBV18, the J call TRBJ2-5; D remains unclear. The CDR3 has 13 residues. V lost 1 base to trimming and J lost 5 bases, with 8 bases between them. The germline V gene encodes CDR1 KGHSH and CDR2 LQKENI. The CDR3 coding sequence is TGTGCCAGCTCACCACAGGGCCCCGAGACCCAGTACTTC. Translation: CASSPQGPETQYF.

The CDR3 reads CASSYEGNTIYF. CDR3 sequence (DNA): TGTGCCAGCAGTTACGAGGGAAACACCATATATTTT. This chain connects TRBV6-6 to TRBJ1-3; D is ambiguous. V was cut by 2 bases and J by 4 bases, with 3 bases left in between. The CDR3 is 12 residues long. In germline, CDR1 is MNHNY, CDR2 SVGAGI (reference sequence).

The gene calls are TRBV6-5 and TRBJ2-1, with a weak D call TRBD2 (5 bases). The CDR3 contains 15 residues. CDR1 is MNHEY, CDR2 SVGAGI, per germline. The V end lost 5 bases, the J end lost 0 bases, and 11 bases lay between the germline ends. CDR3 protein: CASSRTADSYNEQFF. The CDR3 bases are TGTGCCAGCAGTCGAACAGCGGACTCCTACAATGAGCAGTTCTTC.

CDR3 protein: CASSQTGIEQFF. The CDR3 DNA reads TGTGCCAGCAGTCAGACTGGAATTGAGCAGTTCTTC. The rearrangement uses TRBV6-5 and TRBJ2-1; D not resolved. Trimming cost V 5 bases and J 9 bases, with 11 bases left between them. Per germline, CDR1 MNHEY and CDR2 SVGAGI. CDR3 size: 12 residues.

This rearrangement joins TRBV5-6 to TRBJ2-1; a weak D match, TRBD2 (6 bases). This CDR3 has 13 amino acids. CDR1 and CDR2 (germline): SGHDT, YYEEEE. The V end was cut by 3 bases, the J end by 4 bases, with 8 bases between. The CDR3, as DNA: TGTGCCAGCAGCTCGGGAGAATACAATGAGCAGTTCTTC. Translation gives CASSSGEYNEQFF.

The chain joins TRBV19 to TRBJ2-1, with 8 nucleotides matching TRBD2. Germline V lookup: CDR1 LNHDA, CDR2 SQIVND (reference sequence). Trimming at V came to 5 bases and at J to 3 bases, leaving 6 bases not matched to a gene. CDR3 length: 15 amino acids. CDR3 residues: CASSWTSSYYNEQFF. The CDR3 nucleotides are TGTGCCAGTAGTTGGACTAGCAGTTACTACAATGAGCAGTTCTTC. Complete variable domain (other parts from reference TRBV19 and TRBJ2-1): DGGITQSPKYLFRKEGQNVTLSCEQNLNHDAMYWYRQDPGQGLRLIYYSQIVNDFQKGDIAEGYSVSREKKESFPLTVTSAQKNPTAFYLCASSWTSSYYNEQFFGPGTRLTVL.